The 8 T cell receptor beta chains below come from one sample, sequenced in a study of cytomegalovirus exposure and HLA in healthy donors (dated by TCRdb to about 2017). The library was prepared using the immunoSEQ multiplex PCR assay. For the multiplex PCR, a mixture combining 60 forward primers for TCR Vbeta segments and 13 reverse primers for TCR Jbeta segments was used. TCRdb retrieved this table from immuneACCESS and kept in-frame rearrangements only. Not all clones are present; in checked studies, unresolved V genes account for under half, and no reason is known for the remainder. Counted in this sample were 110,000 or so clones; roughly two thirds of them appeared once. The ten top clones hold almost 8.5% of the sample. Sequenced sample: PBMCs. The receptors derive from a man between 18 and 35 years old in good health and CMV-seropositive.

This chain connects TRBV14 to TRBJ2-2, with a weak D call TRBD2 (6 bases). Trimming pared 3 bases from V and 1 base from J, leaving 9 bases between. This CDR3 has 15 amino acids. Germline-derived CDR1 and CDR2 are SGHDN and FVKESK. Here the CDR3 reads CASSQRRENTGELFF. CDR3 coding DNA: TGTGCCAGCAGCCAGAGGAGGGAGAACACCGGGGAGCTGTTTTTT.

This chain links TRBV7-9 with TRBJ2-1; D call uncertain. This CDR3 contains 16 residues. Between the trimmed V and J ends, which lost 4 bases and 2 bases, there was a span of 15 bases. The V gene's germline CDR1 is SEHNR and CDR2 FQNEAQ (reference sequence). This chain's CDR3 is CASSSDRVLPYNEQFF. CDR3 nucleotides: TGTGCCAGCAGCTCCGACCGGGTACTACCCTACAATGAGCAGTTCTTC. Full variable domain (outside the CDR3, taken from reference TRBV7-9 and TRBJ2-1): DTGVSQNPRHKITKRGQNVTFRCDPISEHNRLYWYRQTLGQGPEFLTYFQNEAQLEKSRLLSDRFSAERPKGSFSTLEIQRTEQGDSAMYLCASSSDRVLPYNEQFFGPGTRLTVL.

Note on this clone: Other DNA sequences in this sample translate to the same CDR3. The chain carries TRBV11-2 and TRBJ2-5; 7 nucleotides align to TRBD1. CDR3 length: 15 residues. Germline loops: CDR1 SGHAT, CDR2 FQNNGV. V was pared by 3 bases and J by 0 bases, with 4 bases of the junction left unmatched. The CDR3 region is CASSLGDRDQETQYF. The CDR3 DNA reads TGTGCCAGCAGCTTGGGAGACAGGGACCAAGAGACCCAGTACTTC.

The CDR3 loop reads CASSKFPDRRDTTTSHYEQYV. The CDR3 DNA reads TGTGCCAGCAGCAAATTTCCCGACCGCCGGGACACCACAACCTCTCACTACGAGCAGTACGTC. The chain uses TRBV21-1 and TRBJ2-7; the D call TRBD1 from the table was never checked on the DNA. TRBV21-1 represents a pseudogene. CDR3 length equals 21 residues.

The chain couples TRBV10-3 to TRBJ1-1; unclear D gene. Trimming pared 0 bases from V and 4 bases from J, leaving 12 bases between. This CDR3 is 15 amino acids long. In germline, CDR1 is ENHRY, CDR2 SYGVKD. CDR3 region: CAISESGGQSTEAFF. The DNA for the CDR3 is TGTGCCATCAGTGAGTCGGGAGGGCAGAGCACTGAAGCTTTCTTT.

The chain employs TRBV6-6 and TRBJ1-1; 8 bases are a match to TRBD1. Per the germline V gene, CDR1 is MNHNY and CDR2 is SVGAGI (reference sequence). J lost 4 bases, V lost 6 bases, and 13 bases had no gene match. The CDR3 extends over 16 amino acids. The CDR3 DNA reads as TGTGCCAGCAGACTGGGGGGAACAGGGGGGGGCACTGAAGCTTTCTTT. This sequence encodes CASRLGGTGGGTEAFF.

The chain links TRBV6-5 to TRBJ1-6; a weak D match, TRBD1 (6 bases). The CDR3 spans 15 residues. Germline V gives CDR1 MNHEY, CDR2 SVGAGI. The V end was cut by 7 bases, the J end by 10 bases, with 20 bases between. The CDR3 DNA is TGTGCCAGCAAGCTCGCTTCAGGGGTCCGCTCACCCCTCCACTTT. The encoded protein is CASKLASGVRSPLHF.

This CDR3 reads CASSTRDKSEAFF. The CDR3 DNA is TGCGCCAGCAGCACCCGGGACAAGTCTGAAGCTTTCTTT. The chain uses TRBV5-1 and TRBJ1-1, with D possibly matching TRBD1 (6 bases). The length of the CDR3 is 13 residues. Trimming removed 4 bases from V and 6 bases from J, with 13 bases in between. Per germline, CDR1 SGHRS and CDR2 YFSETQ.